Listed here are 8 T cell receptor beta chains from one sample, sequenced in a study of blood T cells in healthy people across ages. The authors ran a second PCR of about 6 to 11 cycles using a sample-barcoded 5' primer and a J-beta primer mix. TCRdb reprocessed the 5' RACE reads with MiXCR, giving one entry per CDR3 protein. The data show roughly 930,000 distinct CDR3 sequences, under 50% seen once. The sample was blood. These TCRs come from a man aged 25 to 45 in good health.

The rearrangement links TRBV4-2 to TRBJ2-3, with a tentative D call TRBD2 (6 bases). Trimming pared 0 bases from V and 5 bases from J, leaving 12 bases between. The V gene's germline CDR1 is LGHNA and CDR2 YNFKEQ. CDR3 length equals 15 residues. The CDR3 reads CASSQEHGGRDTQYF. In DNA, the CDR3 is TGTGCCAGCAGCCAAGAGCACGGGGGTAGAGATACGCAGTATTTT.

The chain employs TRBV5-8 and TRBJ1-2; D gene unclear. The CDR3 totals 14 residues. Germline V gives CDR1 SGHTS, CDR2 YDEGEE. The germline V and J ends were trimmed by 4 bases and 0 bases, with 10 bases remaining between them. CDR3 DNA sequence: TGTGCCAGCAGCGTGGTTACAGCTAACTATGGCTACACCTTC. As protein: CASSVVTANYGYTF.

This chain uses TRBV2 with TRBJ1-5; a possible D gene is TRBD1 (6 bases). V was pared by 7 bases and J by 11 bases, with 12 bases between. Per germline, CDR1 SNHLY and CDR2 FYNNEI. This CDR3 comprises 11 residues. CDR3 loop: CASTFGQTQHF. The DNA of the CDR3 is TGTGCCAGCACCTTCGGACAGACCCAGCATTTT. The full variable domain, rest sourced from reference TRBV2 and TRBJ1-5, is EPEVTQTPSHQVTQMGQEVILRCVPISNHLYFYWYRQILGQKVEFLVSFYNNEISEKSEIFDDQFSVERPDGSNFTLKIRSTKLEDSAMYFCASTFGQTQHFGDGTRLSIL.

The rearrangement joins TRBV7-9 to TRBJ2-7; possibly TRBD1 for D (6 bases). The last part of the DNA fits TRBJ2-5 better; the J call may be wrong. Germline lookup yields CDR1 SEHNR and CDR2 FQNEAQ (reference sequence). This CDR3 has 16 residues. CDR3 amino acids: CASSLPSQGLQETQYF. The CDR3 DNA reads as TGTGCCAGCAGCTTACCCTCACAGGGATTACAAGAGACCCAGTACTTC.

V gene TRBV7-2 combines with J gene TRBJ2-1, with 10 bases matching TRBD2. The CDR3 spans 15 residues. Per germline, CDR1 SGHTA and CDR2 FQGNSA. Trimming cost V 3 bases and J 7 bases; bases outside gene matches: 6. The DNA of the CDR3 is TGTGCCAGCAGCTTCCTAGCGGGGGCGGGGAATGAGCAGTTCTTC. This translates into CASSFLAGAGNEQFF.

This clonotype was counted ten times or more. V usage is TRBV6-1 and J usage is TRBJ2-1; the match to TRBD1 covers 8 bases. CDR1 and CDR2 (germline): MNHNS, SASEGT. After removal of 4 bases from V and 4 bases from J, the junction contained 3 bases not matched to a gene. CDR3 length: 14 residues. The DNA for the CDR3 is TGTGCCAGCAGTGGGCAGGGGGCTTACAATGAGCAGTTCTTC. Translation gives CASSGQGAYNEQFF.

In regard to this clonotype: A much larger clone sits a single nucleotide away, making a read error possible. J is TRBJ1-6 and V is TRBV4-2; no definite D call. CDR3 length equals 13 residues. Germline V lookup: CDR1 LGHNA, CDR2 YNFKEQ. This chain's CDR3 is CASSQDIGSPHHF. The CDR3 coding sequence is TGTGCCAGCAGCCAAGATATAGGTTCACCCCACCACTTT.

This clonotype was seen more than once but under ten times. This chain joins TRBV20-1 and TRBJ2-1; perhaps D is TRBD1 or TRBD2 (7 bases each). The length of the CDR3 is 15 residues. V was cut by 3 bases and J by 1 base, with 13 bases left in between. The germline V gene encodes CDR1 DFQATT and CDR2 SNEGSKA (reference sequence). CDR3 amino acids: CSARTRGGSYNEQFF. As DNA, the CDR3 is TGCAGTGCTAGGACCAGGGGGGGATCCTACAATGAGCAGTTCTTC.